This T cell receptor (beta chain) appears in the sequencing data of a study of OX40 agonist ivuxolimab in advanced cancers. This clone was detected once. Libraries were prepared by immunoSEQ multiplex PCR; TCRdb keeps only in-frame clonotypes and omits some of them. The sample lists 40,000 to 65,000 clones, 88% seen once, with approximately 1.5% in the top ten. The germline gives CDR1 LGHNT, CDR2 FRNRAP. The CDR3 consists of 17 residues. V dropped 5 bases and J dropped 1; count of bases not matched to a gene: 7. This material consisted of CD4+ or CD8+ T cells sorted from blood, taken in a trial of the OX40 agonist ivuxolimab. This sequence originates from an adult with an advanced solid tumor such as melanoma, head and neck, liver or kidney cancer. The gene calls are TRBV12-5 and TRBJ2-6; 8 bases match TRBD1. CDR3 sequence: CASGGDRYWSGANVLTF. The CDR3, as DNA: TGTGCTAGTGGTGGGGACAGGTATTGGTCTGGGGCCAACGTCCTGACTTTC. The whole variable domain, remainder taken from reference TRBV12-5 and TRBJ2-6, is DARVTQTPRHKVTEMGQEVTMRCQPILGHNTVFWYRQTMMQGLELLAYFRNRAPLDDSGMPKDRFSAEMPDATLATLKIQPSEPRDSAVYFCASGGDRYWSGANVLTFGAGSRLTVL.